The 30 T cell receptor beta chains below come from one sample, sequenced in a study of early T cells in non-severe SARS-CoV-2 infection. Via MiXCR, TCRdb re-called the 5' RACE reads, giving one row per CDR3 protein. The profile covers some 49,000 distinct CDR3 sequences, with about 12% appearing a single time and 7.5% to 9.5% taken by the ten largest. The specimen was whole blood. These TCRs come from an adult who was a healthcare worker with PCR-confirmed SARS-CoV-2 infection or an uninfected control (not recorded which).

Many counts were recorded for this clonotype. This chain connects TRBV28 to TRBJ1-2; perhaps TRBD1 as D (6 bases). With 6 bases removed from V and 5 bases from J, the gap between germline ends came to 19 bases. This CDR3 contains 15 residues. The germline V gene has CDR1 MDHEN and CDR2 SYDVKM. The CDR3 nucleotides are TGTGCCAGCAGCTTAGGGGGGGCAACGGGTTATGGCTACACCTTC. Translation gives CASSLGGATGYGYTF.

This clonotype came up many times. V and J are TRBV2 and TRBJ2-7, with D possibly matching TRBD2 (5 bases). CDR1 is SNHLY and CDR2 is FYNNEI in the germline V gene. The CDR3 contains 13 residues. V was cut by 5 bases and J by 0 bases, with 8 bases left in between. The CDR3 here is CASSPGLSYEQYF. DNA of the CDR3: TGTGCCAGCAGTCCTGGACTCTCCTACGAGCAGTACTTC.

This clonotype was seen at least ten times. The chain uses TRBV25-1 and TRBJ1-1, with D possibly being TRBD1 (5 bases). The CDR3 runs to 14 residues. Trimming pared 4 bases from V and 0 bases from J, leaving 9 bases between. CDR1 and CDR2 from the germline V gene are MGHDK and SYGVNS. The CDR3 nucleotides are TGTGCCAGCAGTGTCAGGGATCTGAACACTGAAGCTTTCTTT. It specifies CASSVRDLNTEAFF.

For this clonotype: Sequence at one end of the junction differs from germline and may be a read error. The rearrangement links TRBV20-1 to TRBJ1-3; D gene unclear. CDR1 and CDR2 from the germline V gene are DFQATT and SNEGSKA (reference sequence). This CDR3 is built from 12 residues. The CDR3 reads CSAENSENTIYF. Here the CDR3 DNA reads TGCAGTGCGGAAAACTCTGAAAACACCATATATTTT.

In this sample, this clonotype turned up a few times. The chain employs TRBV29-1 and TRBJ2-5, with D tentatively TRBD2 (5 bases). This CDR3 is built from 17 residues. CDR1 and CDR2 from the germline V gene are SQVTM and ANQGSEA. The V and J ends lost 0 bases and 3 bases respectively, with 20 bases between them. The chain's CDR3 is CSVEDPPGRPVKETQYF. The CDR3 DNA sequence: TGCAGCGTTGAAGATCCCCCTGGGAGACCGGTTAAAGAGACCCAGTACTTC.

In regard to this clonotype: A much bigger clone sits one base away, suggesting this may be a read error. The CDR3 protein is CASSPDGDGSTEQYF. The CDR3 DNA reads TGTGCCAGCAGCCCGGACGGGGACGGAAGCACCGAGCAGTACTTC. J is TRBJ2-7 and V is TRBV5-4; either TRBD1 or TRBD2 may supply D (5 bases each). The germline V and J ends were trimmed by 4 bases and 6 bases, with 20 bases remaining between them. The germline V gene has CDR1 SGHNT and CDR2 YYREEE (reference sequence). This CDR3 has 15 amino acids. The full variable domain, completed using reference TRBV5-4 and TRBJ2-7, is ETGVTQSPTHLIKTRGQQVTLRCSSQSGHNTVSWYQQALGQGPQFIFQYYREEENGRGNFPPRFSGLQFPNYSSELNVNALELDDSALYLCASSPDGDGSTEQYFGPGTRLTVT.

The table lists this clonotype with many counts. This rearrangement joins TRBV11-2 to TRBJ2-5; D unresolved. This CDR3 has 14 residues. Trimming took 0 bases from V and 8 from J, leaving 13 bases between them. Per germline, CDR1 SGHAT and CDR2 FQNNGV. The CDR3 is CASSLDLAAGTQYF. CDR3 in DNA: TGTGCCAGCAGCTTAGATCTGGCGGCCGGTACCCAGTACTTC.

The chain links TRBV20-1 to TRBJ1-1; 7 bases align to TRBD1. The CDR3 loop spans 13 amino acids. Unmatched junction bases numbered 10, after V lost 6 bases and J lost 6 bases. Germline values: CDR1 DFQATT, CDR2 SNEGSKA (reference sequence). CDR3 sequence (DNA): TGCAGTGCGGAACGACAGGGAGTTTCTGAAGCTTTCTTT. Translating it yields CSAERQGVSEAFF.

The rearrangement uses TRBV9 and TRBJ2-7; 9 nucleotides agree with TRBD1. The CDR3 has 14 amino acids. In germline, CDR1 is SGDLS, CDR2 YYNGEE. Losses at the gene ends were 2 bases for V and 3 bases for J; bases not matched to a gene: 3. The CDR3 spells CASSVGDRVYEQYF. The CDR3 DNA reads TGTGCCAGCAGCGTCGGGGACAGGGTCTACGAGCAGTACTTC. Based on the CDR3 plus reference TRBV9 and TRBJ2-7, the full variable domain is DSGVTQTPKHLITATGQRVTLRCSPRSGDLSVYWYQQSLDQGLQFLIQYYNGEERAKGNILERFSAQQFPDLHSELNLSSLELGDSALYFCASSVGDRVYEQYFGPGTRLTVT.

This clonotype has a handful of counts. V and J are TRBV11-2 and TRBJ2-7; D not resolved. The germline CDR1 and CDR2 sequences are SGHAT and FQNNGV. Trimming took 1 base from V and 5 from J, leaving 15 bases between them. The CDR3 has 15 amino acids. CDR3 DNA: TGTGCCAGCAGCTTAGCTTACAGCCCCTCGAACGAGCAGTACTTC. Protein sequence: CASSLAYSPSNEQYF.

This chain connects TRBV10-3 to TRBJ1-2, with 8 bases lining up with TRBD1. Germline values: CDR1 ENHRY, CDR2 SYGVKD. With 6 bases clipped from V and 4 bases from J, the junction kept 13 bases outside the gene matches. This CDR3 is 16 amino acids long. CDR3: CAISRGQGAGGYGYTF. The CDR3 bases are TGTGCCATCAGCCGAGGTCAGGGGGCAGGTGGCTATGGCTACACCTTC.

This clonotype was counted at least ten times. The chain has TRBV11-2 and TRBJ1-4; no clear D gene. CDR3 size: 13 residues. Germline lookup yields CDR1 SGHAT and CDR2 FQNNGV. The ends were cut back, 0 bases at V and 11 bases at J, with 10 bases in the middle. This CDR3 reads CASSLDQLEKLFF. In DNA form, the CDR3 reads TGTGCCAGCAGCTTAGACCAACTGGAGAAACTGTTTTTT.

This clonotype appeared many times. The chain links TRBV28 to TRBJ2-1, with 10 bases lining up with TRBD1. Germline loops: CDR1 MDHEN, CDR2 SYDVKM. The ends lost 7 bases at V and 3 bases at J; junction bases unmatched: 6. The CDR3 is 15 residues long. The CDR3 bases are TGTGCCAGCACCAGCGGGGACAGGGGCTACAATGAGCAGTTCTTC. It codes for CASTSGDRGYNEQFF.

This clonotype was observed many times. J is TRBJ1-1 and V is TRBV12-3 or TRBV12-4; no clear D. Trimming stripped 6 bases from V and 1 base from J, with 15 bases between. The CDR3 extends over 15 amino acids. CDR3 nucleotide sequence: TGTGCCAGCAGCCTAGAGGACGGACCGAACACTGAAGCTTTCTTT. Translated: CASSLEDGPNTEAFF.

The sample holds many counts of this clonotype. This CDR3 is CASSRQGVTPLHF. DNA for the CDR3: TGTGCCAGCAGCAGACAGGGGGTGACACCCCTCCACTTT. The chain combines TRBV12-3 or TRBV12-4 with TRBJ1-6; 9 bases match TRBD1. The CDR3 runs to 13 residues. The trim removed 6 bases at V and 11 bases at J, leaving 5 bases unmatched.

In this sample, this clonotype turned up many times. The chain employs TRBV6-1 and TRBJ2-7; D is perhaps TRBD1 (5 bases). Germline CDR1 is MNHNS and CDR2 is SASEGT. The CDR3 runs 14 residues. V was pared by 4 bases and J by 2 bases, with 12 bases between. The CDR3 nucleotides are TGTGCCAGCAGTGCCTTACGGACACCCTACGAGCAGTACTTC. This codes for CASSALRTPYEQYF.

J is TRBJ2-2 and V is TRBV11-2; TRBD1 might be the D (5 bases). This CDR3 spans 13 amino acids. V was clipped by 5 bases and J by 5 bases, with 9 bases between them. Looked up from germline, CDR1 is SGHAT and CDR2 is FQNNGV. CDR3 region: CASSVRGTGELFF. The CDR3 region has the DNA TGTGCCAGCAGCGTTAGGGGTACCGGGGAGCTGTTTTTT.

The CDR3 nucleotides read TGCATCCCGGGTCGGGGGAAGGTCTACGAGCAGTACTTC. It is translated as CIPGRGKVYEQYF. The chain has TRBV29-1 and TRBJ2-7, with D possibly matching TRBD2 (6 bases). This CDR3 comprises 13 residues. CDR1 and CDR2 (germline): SQVTM, ANQGSEA.

This clonotype was observed a handful of times. The CDR3 nucleotides are TGTGCCAGCAGCCAGACAGGGGATAGCAATCAGCCCCAGCATTTT. Protein sequence: CASSQTGDSNQPQHF. V usage is TRBV7-2 and J usage is TRBJ1-5, with 8 positions matching TRBD1. Germline V CDR1 and CDR2: SGHTA, FQGNSA. V shed 5 bases, J shed 0 bases, and the junction held 3 bases outside the gene matches. The CDR3 length is 15 residues.

The chain carries TRBV7-9 and TRBJ1-6, with 9 bases that match TRBD1. Per the germline V gene, CDR1 is SEHNR and CDR2 is FQNEAQ (reference sequence). The CDR3 contains 16 residues. V lost 1 base, J lost 9 bases, and 7 bases stayed unmatched. CDR3 residues: CASSLGETGGGSPLHF. The CDR3 DNA is TGTGCCAGCAGCTTAGGCGAAACAGGGGGCGGTTCACCCCTCCACTTT.

This clonotype was counted between two and nine times. The V gene is TRBV6-2 or TRBV6-3, the J gene TRBJ2-7; TRBD1 matches at 9 bases. J was trimmed by 4 bases and V by 2 bases; bases with no gene match: 9. Germline CDR1 is MNHEY and CDR2 is SVGEGT. This CDR3 comprises 16 residues. The chain's CDR3 is CASSYPMLTGGYEQYF. The CDR3 DNA follows: TGTGCCAGCAGTTACCCGATGTTGACAGGGGGTTACGAGCAGTACTTC.

There are many counts of this clonotype. J is TRBJ2-5 and V is TRBV10-2; 11 bases fit TRBD2. Losses at the gene ends were 6 bases for V and 0 bases for J; bases not matched to a gene: 3. Looked up from germline, CDR1 is WSHSY and CDR2 is SAAADI. The CDR3 consists of 15 residues. The CDR3 region is CASSPGLADQETQYF. For the CDR3, the DNA is TGCGCCAGCAGCCCGGGACTAGCGGACCAAGAGACCCAGTACTTC.

The chain joins TRBV5-1 to TRBJ2-1, with D possibly matching TRBD2 (5 bases). V shed 5 bases and J shed 4 bases, with 10 bases lying between them. Germline-derived CDR1 and CDR2 are SGHRS and YFSETQ. CDR3 length equals 13 residues. CDR3 sequence: CASRRTEYNEQFF. CDR3 in DNA: TGCGCCAGCAGACGGACTGAATACAATGAGCAGTTCTTC.

This clonotype was counted at least ten times. This sequence joins TRBV7-8 and TRBJ2-7; 12 bases line up with TRBD1. V was clipped by 5 bases and J by 5 bases; unmatched bases: 4. Germline CDR1 and CDR2: SGHVS and FQNEAQ. The CDR3 spans 14 residues. Here the CDR3 DNA reads TGTGCCAGCAGCCCGGGACAGGGGGCGAACGAGCAGTACTTC. This codes for CASSPGQGANEQYF. Based on the CDR3 plus reference TRBV7-8 and TRBJ2-7, the full variable domain is GAGVSQSPRYKVAKRGQDVALRCDPISGHVSLFWYQQALGQGPEFLTYFQNEAQLDKSGLPSDRFFAERPEGSVSTLKIQRTQQEDSAVYLCASSPGQGANEQYFGPGTRLTVT.

The sample holds a few counts of this clonotype. This chain links TRBV9 with TRBJ1-2; 7 bases are shared with TRBD1. With V trimmed by 3 bases and J by 6 bases, 14 bases remained unmatched. The CDR3 is 16 residues long. CDR1 SGDLS and CDR2 YYNGEE come from the germline V gene. CDR3: CASSAGGQSDGDGYTF. CDR3 nucleotides: TGTGCCAGCAGCGCAGGGGGACAGTCTGACGGAGATGGCTACACCTTC. The variable domain in full, with the rest retrieved from reference TRBV9 and TRBJ1-2, is DSGVTQTPKHLITATGQRVTLRCSPRSGDLSVYWYQQSLDQGLQFLIQYYNGEERAKGNILERFSAQQFPDLHSELNLSSLELGDSALYFCASSAGGQSDGDGYTFGSGTRLTVV.

This clonotype has more than one count but fewer than ten. CDR3 sequence (DNA): TGCGCCAGCAGTCAGCCTAGGGACAGAGATGAAAAACTGTTTTTT. Amino acid sequence: CASSQPRDRDEKLFF. The rearrangement links TRBV23-1 to TRBJ1-4; 7 bases are a match to TRBD1. TRBV23-1 has ORF status, its function being uncertain. V trimming: 3 bases; J trimming: 6 bases; junction bases outside the gene matches: 7. There are 15 residues in the CDR3.

This clonotype was seen at least ten times. The chain links TRBV9 to TRBJ2-1, with 10 bases identical to TRBD2. Germline assignment: CDR1 SGDLS and CDR2 YYNGEE. V gave up 0 bases and J gave up 3 bases; unmatched junction bases: 3. The CDR3 spans 16 residues. CDR3 in DNA: TGTGCCAGCAGCGTAGCCGGGACTAGCGTCTACAATGAGCAGTTCTTC. Amino acids: CASSVAGTSVYNEQFF.

Only a few counts were recorded for this clonotype. CDR3 region: CASSQAPTLGAGASNEQFF. DNA for the CDR3: TGCGCCAGCAGCCAAGCGCCAACCCTGGGAGCGGGGGCCTCCAATGAGCAGTTCTTC. The V and J genes are TRBV4-1 and TRBJ2-1, with 8 bases aligning to TRBD2. V shed 1 base, J shed 6 bases, and the junction held 17 bases outside the gene matches. The CDR3 covers 19 residues. CDR1 MGHRA and CDR2 YSYEKL come from the germline V gene.

CDR3 bases: TGCAGTGCAATTCCGGGACAGGGATCAGCTTTCTTT. Its protein product is CSAIPGQGSAFF. The chain is built from TRBV20-1 and TRBJ1-1; TRBD1 aligns across 9 bases. After removal of 6 bases from V and 10 bases from J, the junction contained 9 bases not matched to a gene. In germline, CDR1 is DFQATT, CDR2 SNEGSKA (reference sequence). There are 12 residues in the CDR3.

This clonotype appeared a few times. This sequence joins TRBV7-8 and TRBJ2-3; D not resolved. This CDR3 is 12 amino acids long. Trimming took off 5 bases at V and 2 bases at J, with 5 bases between the two ends. CDR1 and CDR2 (germline): SGHVS, FQNEAQ. The CDR3 sequence is CASSAHTDTQYF. The CDR3, as DNA: TGTGCCAGCAGCGCCCACACAGATACGCAGTATTTT.